This TCR beta chain comes out of a study of vaccination and CD4 T cells after COVID-19. Sequencing of cultured CD4+ T cell DNA used the Oncomine TCR Beta short-read assay. The source of extracted genomic DNA was cultured CD4+ T cells. TCRdb called the PCR reads again in MiXCR, with one record for every CDR3 protein. The sample has more than 9,000 distinct CDR3 sequences, 45% to 50% seen once. Turning to this clonotype: Its target is unknown.

Treatment meaning: roughly 11-day PBMC culture with coronavirus spike peptide pools or control peptides (ViraFEST assay). V was shortened by 5 bases and J by 0 bases, with 11 bases between the two germline ends. Germline lookup yields CDR1 DFQATT and CDR2 SNEGSKA (reference sequence). CDR3 size: 15 residues. The clonotype originates from a human donor who had recovered from COVID-19. The rearrangement links TRBV20-1 to TRBJ1-6; a weak D match, TRBD1 (5 bases). The material sequenced was CD4+ T cells from blood, cultured in vitro. Here the CDR3 DNA reads TGCAGTGCTGGGGCGGCGAGCTCCTATAATTCACCCCTCCACTTT. As protein: CSAGAASSYNSPLHF.